The 27 T cell receptor beta chains reported below all come from one sample, sequenced in a study of T cell responses to AZD1222 COVID-19 vaccine. Sequencing used immunoSEQ multiplex PCR; TCRdb keeps in-frame clones, though not all of them. This table has about 140,000 clones, 90% appearing once. This sample comprised peripheral blood, obtained on day 0 of AZD1222 vaccination. Receptors were obtained from an adult in good health.

The chain is built from TRBV7-2 and TRBJ2-7, with D hard to call. V was pared by 1 base and J by 5 bases, with 12 bases between. Germline-derived CDR1 and CDR2 are SGHTA and FQGNSA. CDR3 length: 14 amino acids. The CDR3 nucleotides are TGTGCCAGCAGCTTAGGCGCCCCCACCGACGAGCAGTACTTC. This codes for CASSLGAPTDEQYF.

V and J are TRBV25-1 and TRBJ1-2; 10 bases agree with TRBD1. Unmatched junction bases numbered 9, after V lost 0 bases and J lost 8 bases. The CDR3 is 16 residues long. Germline V gene sequence: CDR1 MGHDK, CDR2 SYGVNS. The CDR3 is CASSEYGTGAPGGYTF. DNA of the CDR3: TGTGCCAGCAGTGAATATGGGACAGGGGCCCCGGGAGGCTACACCTTC.

This chain uses TRBV10-3 with TRBJ1-2; 8 positions match TRBD1. Germline V gene lookup returns CDR1 ENHRY and CDR2 SYGVKD. The CDR3 runs to 15 residues. V lost 2 bases, J lost 7 bases, and 9 bases stayed unmatched. CDR3 sequence (DNA): TGTGCCATCAGTGAGAATACAGGGGGAATTGGTGGCTACACCTTC. It is translated as CAISENTGGIGGYTF.

This rearrangement joins TRBV6-5 to TRBJ1-1; no reliable D call. CDR1 and CDR2 (germline): MNHEY, SVGAGI. This CDR3 spans 12 amino acids. Trimming left V 5 bases short and J 7 bases short, with 11 bases between. The CDR3 nucleotides are TGTGCCAGCAGTCCGGCCCAGAGTGAAGCTTTCTTT. Protein sequence: CASSPAQSEAFF.

The chain is built from TRBV19 and TRBJ1-3; 9 positions agree with TRBD1. The CDR3 runs 17 residues. In germline, CDR1 is LNHDA, CDR2 SQIVND (reference sequence). V was pared by 11 bases and J by 2 bases, with 16 bases of the junction left unmatched. Here the CDR3 reads CAAAGTGNRIAGNTIYF. The CDR3 DNA reads TGTGCCGCCGCCGGGACAGGGAATCGGATTGCTGGAAACACCATATATTTT.

V usage is TRBV6-2 or TRBV6-3 and J usage is TRBJ1-1; 7 bases are a match to TRBD1. After removal of 2 bases from V and 6 bases from J, the junction contained 12 bases not matched to a gene. The germline CDR1 and CDR2 sequences are MNHEY and SVGEGT. The CDR3 totals 16 residues. Here the CDR3 DNA reads TGTGCCAGCAGTTACGCCCGGGACAGCTTATATCCTGAAGCTTTCTTT. Its protein product is CASSYARDSLYPEAFF.

This clone was seen a few times. This chain connects TRBV5-1 to TRBJ2-1, with 7 bases lining up with TRBD2. Trimming removed 0 bases from V and 14 bases from J; junction bases left unmatched: 5. From germline, CDR1 is SGHRS and CDR2 YFSETQ. The CDR3 is made up of 12 amino acids. The CDR3 DNA follows: TGCGCCAGCAGCTTGGATGGGAGGGCCAAGTTCTTC. This sequence encodes CASSLDGRAKFF.

The chain is built from TRBV5-1 and TRBJ2-7; 7 bases fit TRBD1. From germline, CDR1 is SGHRS and CDR2 YFSETQ. The J segment lost 3 bases and the V segment lost 8 bases, leaving 5 bases of the junction unmatched. The CDR3 extends over 12 amino acids. The CDR3 loop is CARRDRDYEQYF. The CDR3 coding sequence is TGCGCCAGAAGGGACAGAGACTACGAGCAGTACTTC.

V gene TRBV29-1 combines with J gene TRBJ2-7, with D possibly being TRBD2 (6 bases). CDR3 length: 13 amino acids. The V gene lost 3 bases and the J gene lost 4 bases, with 13 bases spanning the gap. Germline CDR1 reads SQVTM; CDR2 reads ANQGSEA. The CDR3 nucleotides read TGCAGCGTTGAGATGCAGGGAGGTTACGAGCAGTACTTC. As protein: CSVEMQGGYEQYF.

This clone occurred a few times. The chain uses TRBV19 and TRBJ1-5; TRBD1 might be the D (6 bases). CDR1 and CDR2 from the germline V gene are LNHDA and SQIVND (reference sequence). V dropped 6 bases and J dropped 5 bases, with 20 bases sitting between them. The CDR3 contains 16 residues. The CDR3 loop reads CASSRPYRDKDQPQHF. CDR3 sequence (DNA): TGTGCCAGTAGCAGACCCTACCGGGACAAGGATCAGCCCCAGCATTTT.

The chain couples TRBV10-3 to TRBJ2-1, with 11 nucleotides matching TRBD1. The CDR3 runs 14 residues. With V trimmed by 8 bases and J by 2 bases, 2 bases remained unmatched. Germline CDR1 ENHRY, CDR2 SYGVKD. CDR3 sequence reads: CAIRGQGAYNEQFF. CDR3 DNA: TGTGCCATCCGGGGACAGGGGGCCTACAATGAGCAGTTCTTC.

V usage is TRBV11-2 and J usage is TRBJ1-3, with no clear D. CDR1 SGHAT and CDR2 FQNNGV come from the germline V gene. V was clipped by 0 bases and J by 1 base, with 4 bases between them. This CDR3 is built from 14 residues. The CDR3 protein is CASSLEPSGNTIYF. The DNA for the CDR3 is TGTGCCAGCAGCTTAGAACCGTCTGGAAACACCATATATTTT.

V gene TRBV19 combines with J gene TRBJ2-1; D might be TRBD1 (6 bases). The CDR3 length is 12 residues. Between the trimmed V and J ends, which lost 6 bases and 7 bases, there was a span of 10 bases. Germline V lookup: CDR1 LNHDA, CDR2 SQIVND (reference sequence). As DNA, the CDR3 is TGTGCCAGTAGGGGGGACACAAATGAGCAGTTCTTC. Translated, it gives CASRGDTNEQFF. Variable domain in full (rest from reference TRBV19 and TRBJ2-1): DGGITQSPKYLFRKEGQNVTLSCEQNLNHDAMYWYRQDPGQGLRLIYYSQIVNDFQKGDIAEGYSVSREKKESFPLTVTSAQKNPTAFYLCASRGDTNEQFFGPGTRLTVL.

The J gene is TRBJ2-7, the V gene TRBV5-1, with 8 bases fitting TRBD2. Germline loops: CDR1 SGHRS, CDR2 YFSETQ. V gave up 9 bases and J gave up 2 bases; unmatched junction bases: 7. The CDR3 runs 13 residues. CDR3 nucleotide sequence: TGCGCCACCCAGCGGGAGCCTACCTACGAGCAGTACTTC. It yields the protein CATQREPTYEQYF.

The rearrangement uses TRBV2 and TRBJ1-2; perhaps TRBD1 as D (5 bases). V lost 4 bases and J lost 2, with 14 bases in between. This CDR3 region has 15 residues. Germline V gene sequence: CDR1 SNHLY, CDR2 FYNNEI. For the CDR3, the DNA is TGTGCCAGCAGTGTTCAGGGAGGGCCAAACTATGGCTACACCTTC. Translated: CASSVQGGPNYGYTF.

In this sample, this clone turned up many times. V is TRBV7-2 and J is TRBJ2-7; 7 bases are shared with TRBD2. Germline CDR1 is SGHTA and CDR2 is FQGNSA. This CDR3 contains 14 residues. J was trimmed by 0 bases and V by 6 bases; bases with no gene match: 5. The CDR3 protein is CASRNPGGSYEQYF. The CDR3 nucleotides are TGTGCCAGCAGAAACCCGGGGGGCTCCTACGAGCAGTACTTC. Full variable domain (remainder filled in from reference TRBV7-2 and TRBJ2-7): GAGVSQSPSNKVTEKGKDVELRCDPISGHTALYWYRQSLGQGLEFLIYFQGNSAPDKSGLPSDRFSAERTGGSVSTLTIQRTQQEDSAVYLCASRNPGGSYEQYFGPGTRLTVT.

The chain combines TRBV13 with TRBJ2-2, with 7 nucleotides matching TRBD1. Germline-derived CDR1 and CDR2 are PRHDT and FYEKMQ (reference sequence). The V segment lost 5 bases and the J segment 2 bases; nucleotides outside the gene matches: 5. The CDR3 loop spans 15 amino acids. CDR3 in amino acids: CASSIRDRNTGELFF. The CDR3 nucleotides read TGTGCCAGCAGCATCCGGGACAGAAACACCGGGGAGCTGTTTTTT.

The V and J genes are TRBV5-6 and TRBJ1-1; no clear D. CDR3 length: 12 residues. Trimming removed 4 bases at V and 7 bases at J, with 11 bases between. The germline CDR1 and CDR2 sequences are SGHDT and YYEEEE. The CDR3 here is CASSRYGIEAFF. For the CDR3, the DNA is TGTGCCAGCAGCCGTTACGGGATTGAAGCTTTCTTT. Full variable domain (rest looked up from reference TRBV5-6 and TRBJ1-1): DAGVTQSPTHLIKTRGQQVTLRCSPKSGHDTVSWYQQALGQGPQFIFQYYEEEERQRGNFPDRFSGHQFPNYSSELNVNALLLGDSALYLCASSRYGIEAFFGQGTRLTVV.

In its sample, this clone was seen once. This rearrangement joins TRBV18 to TRBJ1-3; D is ambiguous. From germline, CDR1 is KGHSH and CDR2 LQKENI. The germline V and J ends were trimmed by 4 bases and 4 bases, with 17 bases remaining between them. The CDR3 length is 16 residues. CDR3 protein: CASSQSEVLTGNTIYF. CDR3 sequence (DNA): TGTGCCAGCTCACAGTCGGAGGTTCTCACAGGAAACACCATATATTTT. Combining the CDR3 with reference TRBV18 and TRBJ1-3 gives the whole variable domain NAGVMQNPRHLVRRRGQEARLRCSPMKGHSHVYWYRQLPEEGLKFMVYLQKENIIDESGMPKERFSAEFPKEGPSILRIQQVVRGDSAAYFCASSQSEVLTGNTIYFGEGSWLTVV.

This clone occurred a few times. The gene calls are TRBV7-3 and TRBJ2-7, with TRBD2 matching 7 bases. V dropped 8 bases and J dropped 2; count of bases not matched to a gene: 12. This CDR3 is built from 15 residues. CDR1 and CDR2 from the germline V gene are SGHTA and FQGTGA. The CDR3 sequence is CASARRASGPYEQYF. CDR3 sequence (DNA): TGTGCCAGCGCCCGACGGGCTAGCGGACCCTACGAGCAGTACTTC.

The chain combines TRBV10-1 with TRBJ1-1; D call uncertain. This CDR3 comprises 18 residues. V shed 2 bases and J shed 1 base, with 20 bases lying between them. CDR1 and CDR2 from the germline V gene are WNHNN and SYGVQD (reference sequence). CDR3 bases: TGCGCCAGCAGTGAGGTAGAAGGGTGTAGGGATCGGAACACTGAAGCTTTCTTT. This translates into CASSEVEGCRDRNTEAFF.

This sequence joins TRBV14 and TRBJ1-1; maybe TRBD1 (6 bases). Trimming took off 4 bases at V and 3 bases at J, with 15 bases between the two ends. CDR1 and CDR2 from the germline V gene are SGHDN and FVKESK. The CDR3 spans 15 residues. The CDR3 region is CASSLPPTGYTEAFF. As DNA, the CDR3 is TGTGCCAGCAGCCTTCCCCCAACAGGGTACACTGAAGCTTTCTTT.

The chain uses TRBV27 and TRBJ1-2; D might be TRBD1 (5 bases). Germline V lookup: CDR1 MNHEY, CDR2 SMNVEV (reference sequence). With 0 bases removed from V and 3 bases from J, the gap between germline ends came to 8 bases. The CDR3 length is 14 residues. DNA for the CDR3: TGTGCCAGCAGTTTATCGCGGGGGTACTATGGCTACACCTTC. Residues: CASSLSRGYYGYTF.

This clone has more than one count but fewer than ten. The chain has TRBV5-1 and TRBJ2-7; the D is unclear. Germline-derived CDR1 and CDR2 are SGHRS and YFSETQ. V lost 0 bases and J 5 bases, leaving 12 bases between the germline ends. This CDR3 comprises 14 residues. This CDR3 is CASSLAQNSNEQYF. For the CDR3, the DNA is TGCGCCAGCAGCTTGGCCCAGAATTCTAACGAGCAGTACTTC.

The CDR3 DNA is TGTGCCAGCAGCTTAGGCCAGGGGCAGCCCCAGCATTTT. Translated: CASSLGQGQPQHF. V is TRBV7-2 and J is TRBJ1-5; D is possibly TRBD1 (6 bases). Trimming pared 1 base from V and 7 bases from J, leaving 8 bases between. Germline values: CDR1 SGHTA, CDR2 FQGNSA. There are 13 residues in the CDR3.

This clone was seen a few times. The chain joins TRBV29-1 to TRBJ2-2, with D possibly matching TRBD2 (6 bases). Trimming left V 0 bases short and J 0 bases short, with 11 bases between. The CDR3 covers 16 residues. Germline V gene data show CDR1 as SQVTM and CDR2 as ANQGSEA. CDR3: CSVEEGGESNTGELFF. The CDR3 DNA follows: TGCAGCGTTGAAGAAGGAGGGGAATCGAACACCGGGGAGCTGTTTTTT.

CDR3 loop: CASSFSQGGLRNSPLHF. Written as DNA, the CDR3 is TGTGCCAGCAGTTTCTCCCAGGGAGGTCTCCGTAATTCACCCCTCCACTTT. J is TRBJ1-6 and V is TRBV6-2 or TRBV6-3, with D tentatively TRBD1 (5 bases). V was shortened by 4 bases and J by 6 bases, with 19 bases between the two germline ends. From germline, CDR1 is MNHEY and CDR2 SVGEGT. The length of the CDR3 is 17 residues.